Sequencing of this TCR beta chain was carried out in a study of T cells in Graves' hyperthyroidism and ophthalmopathy. This clonotype occurred many times. J gave up 6 bases and V 5 bases, and 10 bases lay outside the gene matches. Looked up from germline, CDR1 is MNHNS and CDR2 is SASEGT. The CDR3 is 15 residues long. TCR beta CDR3 region amplification was performed from RNA transcripts. The HTBI primer set drove a first-round RT-PCR of the TCR CDR3. MiXCR was run by TCRdb on the multiplex PCR reads, yielding one entry per CDR3 protein. The repertoire holds approximately 600,000 distinct CDR3 sequences, with 14% as singletons. For the diagnoses, clinical symptoms, serum thyroxine and TRAb, thyroid ultrasound and orbital computed tomography were used. The authors took PBMCs from 10 ml fresh peripheral blood.

The chain recombines TRBV6-1 with TRBJ1-1; 9 bases fit TRBD1. Sequenced input: blood. This clonotype was sampled from a young woman with Graves' ophthalmopathy. This CDR3 reads CASSSRTGALSEAFF. The CDR3 DNA reads TGTGCCAGCAGTAGCCGGACAGGGGCCCTATCTGAAGCTTTCTTT.